The 9 T cell receptor beta chains below were found in one sample sequenced in a study of blood T cell repertoires in COVID-19 (dated by TCRdb to the early 2020s). Library preparation used the immunoSEQ multiplex PCR assay. This is the immuneACCESS table as TCRdb keeps it, with only in-frame sequences that have V and J called. A part of the clones is gone; compared with another copy, unresolved V genes explain less than half, and the rest is unexplained. Counted in this sample were around 320,000 clones; roughly 85% of them appeared once. Around 6.9% of the sample is held by the ten biggest clonotypes. The specimen sequenced was peripheral blood. The source of these receptors is a human donor in a cohort sampled during active COVID-19.

This rearrangement joins TRBV7-8 to TRBJ1-2; 7 nucleotides align to TRBD1. V lost 3 bases and J lost 3; bases outside the gene matches: 1. The CDR3 sequence is 13 residues long. Germline CDR1 is SGHVS and CDR2 is FQNEAQ. The CDR3 sequence is CASSFQGDYGYTF. The CDR3 DNA is TGTGCCAGCAGCTTTCAGGGGGACTATGGCTACACCTTC.

The gene calls are TRBV11-2 and TRBJ2-1, with a tentative D call TRBD2 (5 bases). The CDR3 is 16 residues long. Per germline, CDR1 SGHAT and CDR2 FQNNGV. V was clipped by 0 bases and J by 7 bases, with 16 bases between them. CDR3 in DNA: TGTGCCAGCAGCTTAGATCTGAGGACTGTGCAGAATGAGCAGTTCTTC. Protein sequence: CASSLDLRTVQNEQFF.

This chain joins TRBV6-5 and TRBJ2-2; perhaps TRBD2 as D (5 bases). Germline loops: CDR1 MNHEY, CDR2 SVGAGI. The CDR3 spans 15 residues. V lost 0 bases and J 6 bases, leaving 11 bases between the germline ends. As DNA, the CDR3 is TGTGCCAGCAGTTACTCGGTTGAGGGCGCCGGGGAGCTGTTTTTT. Translation: CASSYSVEGAGELFF.

The chain has TRBV21-1 and TRBJ2-7; the table assigns TRBD2, which was not confirmed against the DNA. TRBV21-1 is recorded as a pseudogene. The CDR3 has 14 amino acids. The DNA for the CDR3 is TGTGCCAGCAGCAAAGTCGGGAGAAGCTACGAGCAGTACTTC. The encoded protein is CASSKVGRSYEQYF.

Note on this clone: Being one base from a much bigger clone, this may be a read error. Additional DNA sequences in this sample encode the identical CDR3. V and J are TRBV19 and TRBJ1-5, with a possible D match to TRBD1 (5 bases). V dropped 0 bases and J dropped 6 bases, with 6 bases sitting between them. CDR1 is LNHDA, CDR2 SQIVND, per germline (reference sequence). This CDR3 has 13 residues. The CDR3 protein is CASSIDRVQPQHF. DNA of the CDR3: TGTGCCAGTAGTATAGACAGGGTTCAGCCCCAGCATTTT.

This clone has only a few counts. This chain uses TRBV6-2 or TRBV6-3 with TRBJ1-5, with 9 bases matching TRBD1. CDR3 length equals 15 residues. Germline V gene sequence: CDR1 MNHEY, CDR2 SVGEGT. V was clipped by 5 bases and J by 7 bases; unmatched bases: 9. CDR3 residues: CASSTRGQGVQPQHF. The CDR3 DNA is TGTGCCAGCAGTACGCGGGGACAGGGAGTACAGCCCCAGCATTTT.

V is TRBV9 and J is TRBJ1-4; D unclear. CDR3 size: 15 residues. The V end lost 2 bases, the J end lost 7 bases, and 15 bases lay between the germline ends. In germline, CDR1 is SGDLS, CDR2 YYNGEE. CDR3 DNA sequence: TGTGCCAGCAGCGTTACCGGGTCCCTAGGTGAAAAACTGTTTTTT. This gives the protein CASSVTGSLGEKLFF.

The chain couples TRBV4-2 to TRBJ2-7; a possible D gene is TRBD1 (5 bases). Trimming shortened V by 2 bases and J by 1 base, and 6 bases separated the two germline ends. The CDR3 loop spans 13 amino acids. The germline V gene encodes CDR1 LGHNA and CDR2 YNFKEQ. CDR3 region: CASSQQGSYEQYF. Written as DNA, the CDR3 is TGTGCCAGCAGCCAACAGGGTTCCTACGAGCAGTACTTC.

The chain joins TRBV27 to TRBJ1-2; D gene unclear. Trimming cost V 2 bases and J 6 bases, with 16 bases left between them. The germline V gene encodes CDR1 MNHEY and CDR2 SMNVEV (reference sequence). This CDR3 comprises 15 residues. The CDR3 nucleotides are TGTGCCAGCAGTTTAGTGCCCGACACACGGAATGGCTACACCTTC. This translates into CASSLVPDTRNGYTF.